This paragraph covers one T cell receptor (beta chain) sequence. Its antigen remains unidentified. This entry is derived from a study of T cells in Graves' hyperthyroidism and ophthalmopathy. Notes on the study in general: A 13 V-J signature model discriminated ophthalmopathy versus stable hyperthyroidism. Blood shared most expanded thyroid clonotypes above 0.001.

The hyperthyroidism was newly diagnosed and had lasted under 2 months; the patients were aged 18 to 65. Uncontrolled infection, other autoimmune disease, pregnancy or lactation barred patients from enrollment. Amplification yielded TCR beta CDR3 regions, with RNA transcripts as the source. First-round RT-PCR with HTBI primers amplified the TCR CDR3 region. TCRdb re-derived calls from the multiplex PCR reads in MiXCR, one entry per CDR3 protein. The repertoire has about 580,000 distinct CDR3 sequences, just over 45% of them found once; the top ten carry around 8%. The sequencing input was peripheral blood or thyroid tissue (not recorded which). This TCR came from a woman under 30 with Graves' hyperthyroidism.

The CDR3 nucleotides are TGCAGCGTTGAAGGCGGGAGGCCCTACGAGCAGTACTTC. Translated, it gives CSVEGGRPYEQYF. V usage is TRBV29-1 and J usage is TRBJ2-7, with 8 positions matching TRBD2. CDR3 length: 13 amino acids. J was trimmed by 2 bases and V by 1 base; bases with no gene match: 1. Per the germline V gene, CDR1 is SQVTM and CDR2 is ANQGSEA.